The entry that follows covers one T cell receptor beta chain sequence. This receptor's antigen is unknown. No base quality information exists; no much larger clone differs at one position. Participants in the prospective study were enrolled through a virtual design, were aged 18 to 89 years, and lived in 24 United States geographic areas. Cohort assignment in the prospective study relied on participant-reported clinical history from a screening survey and a study questionnaire. Recovered participants in ImmuneRACE Cohort 3 were defined by two consecutive negative NP/OP PCR tests, clearance by a healthcare professional, or resolution of symptoms. In the prospective study, whole blood, serum and a nasopharyngeal or oropharyngeal swab were collected from each participant by mobile phlebotomists. Over a roughly 2-month period, participants in the prospective study had the option of providing additional blood draws and questionnaires. Before DNA extraction, prospective study blood samples were shipped either frozen or at room temperature.

Compared with germline, V lacks 3 bases and J lacks 3 bases; bases without a gene match: 6. The germline V gene encodes CDR1 DFQATT and CDR2 SNEGSKA (reference sequence). CDR3 length: 14 amino acids, cysteine to phenylalanine. Of all the DNA, just the CDR3 is kept, 42 bases in frame from base 1. The data belong to a study of blood T cell repertoires in COVID-19 (dated by TCRdb to the early 2020s). For the study in its entirety: The collaborator samples originated in the United States, Italy and Spain and spanned the acute and convalescent phases of COVID-19. A freely available public database, intended as a resource for researchers studying the immune response to SARS-CoV-2, is where the repertoires were released. Deeply sampled blood TCRbeta repertoires from subjects exposed to, actively infected with, or recovered from COVID-19 were included in the dataset. The samples were drawn from the first 160 participants of the ongoing ImmuneRACE study and from 950 to 1,500 subjects provided by 6 global collaborators. The material from the prospective study consisted of cDNA or gDNA derived from T cells, B-cell-depleted T cells, or PBMCs. Where available, HLA class I and class II types were taken from metadata supplied by the sample provider and were not determined by assay-based typing. Nearly every sample came with metadata listing a de-identified subject ID, COVID-19 status, age in years and sex.

TCRbeta CDR3 regions were amplified from genomic DNA using the immunoSEQ Assay, a bias-controlled multiplex PCR. Per the authors' processing: Nucleated cell counts per sample were estimated from amplification of reference gene primers within the assay. Sequence reads were collapsed and filtered to measure the absolute abundance of every unique TCRbeta CDR3 rearrangement. For each sample, productive Simpson clonality was calculated as the square root of Simpson's diversity index over productive rearrangements. Entries here come from immuneACCESS through TCRdb and include only in-frame sequences with V and J called. Some clones fail to appear in such tables; in the studies checked, an unresolved V gene covers under half of the shortfall, and the cause of the remainder is unknown. The V and J calls and clone size were taken over from that table, and D and trimming were inferred from the DNA. The sample records fewer than 500,000 clones, 75% to 90% of which are singletons. The ten largest clonotypes hold around 0.64% of the sample.

The research as a whole found: How much clinical and demographic metadata was included differed by source and by participant, and the metadata was provided uncurated.

The sample comprised PBMCs or T cells enriched from blood (not recorded which). This clonotype originated in a woman between 18 and 29 years old who had recovered from COVID-19. Recombination joined TRBV20-1 with TRBJ1-2; 8 bases in the junction line up with TRBD1. The sequenced DNA: TGCAGTGCTAGTCAGGGGGCGAGTGACTATGGCTACACCTTC. The encoded protein is CSASQGASDYGYTF.